The 25 T cell receptor beta chains below all came from one sample that was sequenced in a study of identical twins. TCRdb processed the 5' RACE reads anew with MiXCR; each CDR3 protein has one entry. The table includes around 480,000 distinct CDR3 sequences, 14% detected once. This sample was shared with a second study, whose subject was yellow fever vaccine responses in identical twins.

The sample consisted of CD4+ T cells sorted from blood. The receptors were gathered from a woman under 30 in good health.

The J gene is TRBJ2-1, the V gene TRBV28; D possibly corresponds to TRBD2 (6 bases). The germline gives CDR1 MDHEN, CDR2 SYDVKM. The CDR3 has 16 amino acids. Between the trimmed V and J ends, which lost 2 bases and 0 bases, there was a span of 11 bases. The CDR3 region has the DNA TGTGCCAGCAGTTTAATGTCCGGGAGCTCCTACAATGAGCAGTTCTTC. Translated: CASSLMSGSSYNEQFF.

The CDR3: CASGLGIDSPLHF. The CDR3 region has the DNA TGTGCTAGTGGTTTGGGGATTGATTCACCCCTCCACTTT. The chain uses TRBV12-5 and TRBJ1-6; D gene unclear. This CDR3 has 13 residues. Between the trimmed V and J ends, which lost 1 base and 8 bases, there was a span of 6 bases. Germline CDR1 reads LGHNT; CDR2 reads FRNRAP.

The chain couples TRBV4-3 to TRBJ2-7, with 12 bases fitting TRBD2. The CDR3 sequence is 15 residues long. The germline CDR1 and CDR2 sequences are LGHNA and YSLEER. V trimming: 1 base; J trimming: 6 bases; junction bases outside the gene matches: 4. CDR3 region: CASSQGLAGALEQYF. CDR3 nucleotides: TGCGCCAGCAGCCAAGGACTAGCGGGAGCTCTCGAGCAGTACTTC.

This clonotype was counted at least ten times. The V and J genes are TRBV5-1 and TRBJ2-3; maybe TRBD2 (6 bases). Trimming stripped 5 bases from V and 2 bases from J, with 15 bases between. This CDR3 spans 15 amino acids. The germline gives CDR1 SGHRS, CDR2 YFSETQ. This chain's CDR3 is CASRGTRWATDTQYF. In DNA, the CDR3 is TGCGCCAGCAGGGGGACTCGGTGGGCCACAGATACGCAGTATTTT.

This clonotype was observed a few times. The genes are TRBV3-1 and TRBJ2-1; maybe TRBD1 (5 bases). The length of the CDR3 is 14 residues. Trimming removed 2 bases from V and 4 bases from J, with 9 bases in between. Germline CDR1 and CDR2: LGHDT and YNNKEL (reference sequence). In nucleotides, the CDR3 is TGTGCCAGCAGCCAAACAAGACAGTACAATGAGCAGTTCTTC. It is translated as CASSQTRQYNEQFF.

CDR3: CASRGLAGSGEQFF. The DNA for the CDR3 is TGTGCCAGCAGGGGACTAGCGGGGTCTGGTGAGCAGTTCTTC. The chain uses TRBV6-1 and TRBJ2-1; 13 bases agree with TRBD2. V trimming: 6 bases; J trimming: 9 bases; junction bases outside the gene matches: 5. Germline values: CDR1 MNHNS, CDR2 SASEGT. The CDR3 covers 14 residues.

The chain employs TRBV12-3 or TRBV12-4 and TRBJ2-5; D gene unclear. This CDR3 region has 13 residues. With 3 bases removed from V and 5 bases from J, the gap between germline ends came to 10 bases. The CDR3 protein is CASSFQAGETQYF. In DNA form, the CDR3 reads TGTGCCAGCAGTTTTCAGGCCGGGGAGACCCAGTACTTC.

This chain uses TRBV7-2 with TRBJ2-5; possible D gene TRBD1, 5 bases. The ends were cut back, 5 bases at V and 5 bases at J, with 18 bases in the middle. This CDR3 has 15 amino acids. Germline CDR1 is SGHTA and CDR2 is FQGNSA. The CDR3 sequence is CASSLSLGLGETQYF. In nucleotides, the CDR3 is TGTGCCAGCAGCCTCTCGTTGGGGCTGGGGGAGACCCAGTACTTC.

This clonotype has a count of ten or more. The J gene is TRBJ2-2, the V gene TRBV5-6, with D perhaps TRBD1 (6 bases). CDR1 is SGHDT, CDR2 YYEEEE, per germline. Trimming took off 0 bases at V and 5 bases at J, with 8 bases between the two ends. This CDR3 comprises 14 residues. The CDR3 is CASSLDTGTGELFF. The CDR3 DNA reads as TGTGCCAGCAGCTTGGATACAGGGACCGGGGAGCTGTTTTTT.

This sequence joins TRBV5-5 and TRBJ2-2; possibly TRBD1 for D (6 bases). Germline lookup yields CDR1 SGHKS and CDR2 YYEKEE (reference sequence). Trimming took off 4 bases at V and 9 bases at J, with 16 bases between the two ends. There are 14 residues in the CDR3. CDR3 in DNA: TGTGCCAGCAGCCCAGGGGTCCGCTCCTGGGAGCTGTTTTTT. It specifies CASSPGVRSWELFF.

The V gene is TRBV4-1, the J gene TRBJ2-7, with D perhaps assigned TRBD1 or TRBD2 (5 bases each). The CDR3 loop spans 15 amino acids. V was trimmed by 2 bases and J by 3 bases, leaving 14 bases between them. The germline V gene has CDR1 MGHRA and CDR2 YSYEKL. CDR3 nucleotide sequence: TGCGCCAGCAGCCAATACCGGGACGCAGTCTACGAGCAGTACTTC. Translation gives CASSQYRDAVYEQYF.

This clonotype came up a few times. V gene TRBV25-1 combines with J gene TRBJ2-5; D remains unclear. Trimming pared 6 bases from V and 2 bases from J, leaving 16 bases between. This CDR3 is built from 15 residues. Per the germline V gene, CDR1 is MGHDK and CDR2 is SYGVNS. The chain's CDR3 is CASSFGSAIQETQYF. The DNA of the CDR3 is TGTGCCAGCAGCTTCGGGTCAGCAATTCAAGAGACCCAGTACTTC.

V usage is TRBV6-2 or TRBV6-3 and J usage is TRBJ2-3; the D is unclear. The V gene's germline CDR1 is MNHEY and CDR2 SVGEGT. The CDR3 is 15 residues long. Trimming stripped 7 bases from V and 2 bases from J, with 16 bases between. The CDR3 nucleotides read TGTGCCAGCATTCGAGCAGGCGCATACACAGATACGCAGTATTTT. Protein sequence: CASIRAGAYTDTQYF.

This clonotype was seen a few times. This chain uses TRBV4-3 with TRBJ2-3, with 13 positions matching TRBD2. Trimming removed 1 base from V and 4 bases from J; junction bases left unmatched: 5. CDR3 size: 17 residues. Germline V gene data show CDR1 as LGHNA and CDR2 as YSLEER. CDR3 sequence (DNA): TGCGCCAGCAGCCAAGGGGGGACTAGCGGGAAGTCAGATACGCAGTATTTT. Its translation: CASSQGGTSGKSDTQYF.

The genes are TRBV12-3 or TRBV12-4 and TRBJ2-3, with 8 bases that match TRBD1. Germline trimming cut 5 bases from V and 6 bases from J; bases unmatched to any gene: 7. CDR3 size: 14 residues. The CDR3 bases are TGTGCCAGCAGTCCTTGGACAGGGTTCGATACGCAGTATTTT. Its protein product is CASSPWTGFDTQYF.

This clonotype was observed at least ten times. The V gene is TRBV6-5, the J gene TRBJ2-5; 8 bases match TRBD1. Trimming removed 4 bases from V and 9 bases from J; junction bases left unmatched: 16. Germline values: CDR1 MNHEY, CDR2 SVGAGI. The CDR3 spans 16 residues. CDR3 residues: CASSLPPPRGLVPQYF. The DNA of the CDR3 is TGTGCCAGCAGTTTGCCTCCACCCAGGGGGCTGGTTCCCCAGTACTTC.

This chain uses TRBV5-1 with TRBJ2-1, with D perhaps TRBD2 (5 bases). This CDR3 is 14 amino acids long. Trimming removed 4 bases from V and 10 bases from J, with 18 bases in between. Germline V gives CDR1 SGHRS, CDR2 YFSETQ. The CDR3 coding sequence is TGCGCCAGCAGCCTGAGGGTCCAACCCTCAGAGCAGTTCTTC. As protein: CASSLRVQPSEQFF.

This clonotype occurred a few times. The V gene is TRBV27, the J gene TRBJ2-2, with no clear D. This CDR3 is 15 amino acids long. Germline V CDR1 and CDR2: MNHEY, SMNVEV (reference sequence). V was pared by 5 bases and J by 4 bases, with 14 bases between. CDR3 protein: CASSPASGVTGELFF. DNA of the CDR3: TGTGCCAGCAGTCCAGCGTCTGGGGTCACCGGGGAGCTGTTTTTT.

The chain combines TRBV7-3 with TRBJ2-3, with D perhaps TRBD1 (5 bases). Trimming removed 3 bases at V and 5 bases at J, with 9 bases between. This CDR3 is built from 13 residues. From germline, CDR1 is SGHTA and CDR2 FQGTGA. CDR3 residues: CASSFQGVDTQYF. The CDR3 coding sequence is TGTGCCAGCAGCTTCCAAGGGGTAGATACGCAGTATTTT.

The V and J genes are TRBV20-1 and TRBJ2-1; D call uncertain. The germline CDR1 and CDR2 sequences are DFQATT and SNEGSKA (reference sequence). V shed 3 bases and J shed 4 bases, with 19 bases lying between them. There are 16 residues in the CDR3. The CDR3 spells CSARVALSGNYNEQFF. The CDR3 DNA is TGCAGTGCTAGGGTAGCTCTGTCAGGTAATTACAATGAGCAGTTCTTC.

This clonotype was picked up a small number of times. V and J are TRBV2 and TRBJ1-6; no clear D gene. CDR1 and CDR2 (germline): SNHLY, FYNNEI. V shed 6 bases and J shed 5 bases, with 5 bases lying between them. This CDR3 spans 12 amino acids. CDR3 nucleotides: TGTGCCAGCAGACGGGATAATTCACCCCTCCACTTT. Its translation is CASRRDNSPLHF.

This clonotype was seen ten or more times. The rearrangement uses TRBV18 and TRBJ1-1, with a possible D match to TRBD1 (6 bases). Looked up from germline, CDR1 is KGHSH and CDR2 is LQKENI. The length of the CDR3 is 14 residues. V was trimmed by 0 bases and J by 7 bases, leaving 12 bases between them. The CDR3 sequence is CASSPPYREYEAFF. DNA for the CDR3: TGTGCCAGCTCACCACCGTACAGGGAATATGAAGCTTTCTTT.

The table lists this clonotype with a few counts. The rearrangement links TRBV11-2 to TRBJ2-2; 7 positions match TRBD1. V shed 3 bases, J shed 1 base, and the junction held 20 bases outside the gene matches. Germline values: CDR1 SGHAT, CDR2 FQNNGV. This CDR3 is 21 amino acids long. The CDR3 DNA sequence: TGTGCCAGCAGCTTCCGGGACAGACTTTCTGATCGGGGTCTGAACACCGGGGAGCTGTTTTTT. Protein sequence: CASSFRDRLSDRGLNTGELFF.

CDR3 region: CASGYTGAGYEQYF. The CDR3 coding sequence is TGCGCCAGCGGATATACAGGGGCGGGCTACGAGCAGTACTTC. V gene TRBV5-1 combines with J gene TRBJ2-7; 7 nucleotides match TRBD1. Germline CDR1 is SGHRS and CDR2 is YFSETQ. The CDR3 is 14 residues long. V shed 7 bases and J 3 bases; nucleotides not matched to a gene: 10.

The CDR3 region has the DNA TGCAGTGCTAGAGGGCGGGAGGACCAACGGGCTGTTGTTGAGCAGTTCTTC. Protein: CSARGREDQRAVVEQFF. The rearrangement uses TRBV20-1 and TRBJ2-1, with 8 bases identical to TRBD2. V gave up 1 base and J gave up 9 bases; unmatched junction bases: 17. The CDR3 is made up of 17 amino acids. CDR1 and CDR2 (germline): DFQATT, SNEGSKA (reference sequence).